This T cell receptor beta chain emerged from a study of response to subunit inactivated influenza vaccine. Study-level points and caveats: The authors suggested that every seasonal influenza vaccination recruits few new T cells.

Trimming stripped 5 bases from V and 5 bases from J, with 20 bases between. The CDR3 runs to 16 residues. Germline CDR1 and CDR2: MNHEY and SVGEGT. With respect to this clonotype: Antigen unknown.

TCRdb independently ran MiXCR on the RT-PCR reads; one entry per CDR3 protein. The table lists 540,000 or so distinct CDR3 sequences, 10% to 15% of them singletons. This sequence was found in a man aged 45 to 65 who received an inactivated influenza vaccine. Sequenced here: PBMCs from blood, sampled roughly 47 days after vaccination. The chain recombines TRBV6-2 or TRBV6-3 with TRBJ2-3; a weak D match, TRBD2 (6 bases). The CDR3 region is CASSLLPGEAVDTQYF. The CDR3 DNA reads TGTGCCAGCAGTCTACTCCCGGGGGAGGCTGTAGATACGCAGTATTTT.